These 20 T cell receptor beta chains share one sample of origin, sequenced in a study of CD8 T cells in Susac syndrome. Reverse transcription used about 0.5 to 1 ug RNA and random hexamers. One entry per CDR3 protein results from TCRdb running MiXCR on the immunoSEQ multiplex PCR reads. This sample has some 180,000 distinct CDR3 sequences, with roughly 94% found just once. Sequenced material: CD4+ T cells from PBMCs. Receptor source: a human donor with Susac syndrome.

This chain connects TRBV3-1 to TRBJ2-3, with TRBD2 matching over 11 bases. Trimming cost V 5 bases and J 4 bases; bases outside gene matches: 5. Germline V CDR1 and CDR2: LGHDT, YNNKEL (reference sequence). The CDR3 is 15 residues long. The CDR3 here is CASSYNSGGADTQYF. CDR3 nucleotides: TGTGCCAGCAGCTATAATAGCGGGGGGGCAGATACGCAGTATTTT.

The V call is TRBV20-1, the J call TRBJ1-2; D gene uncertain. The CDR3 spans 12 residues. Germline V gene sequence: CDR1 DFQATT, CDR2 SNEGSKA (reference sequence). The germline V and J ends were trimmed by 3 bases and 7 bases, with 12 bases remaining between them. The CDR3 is CSARKDSTGYTF. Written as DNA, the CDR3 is TGCAGTGCTAGGAAGGATTCGACTGGCTACACCTTC.

The CDR3, as DNA: TGCGCCAGCAGCCAAGATCTTGGGGAAGGAGGAGAAAAACTGTTTTTT. It translates to CASSQDLGEGGEKLFF. The gene calls are TRBV4-1 and TRBJ1-4; D gene ambiguous. This CDR3 is 16 amino acids long. Germline CDR1 is MGHRA and CDR2 is YSYEKL. Trimming shortened V by 0 bases and J by 8 bases, and 16 bases separated the two germline ends.

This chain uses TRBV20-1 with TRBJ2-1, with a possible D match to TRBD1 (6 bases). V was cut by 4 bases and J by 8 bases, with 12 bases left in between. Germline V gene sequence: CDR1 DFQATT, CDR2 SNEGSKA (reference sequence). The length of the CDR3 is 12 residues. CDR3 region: CSANFRGDEQFF. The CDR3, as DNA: TGCAGTGCTAATTTCAGGGGAGATGAGCAGTTCTTC.

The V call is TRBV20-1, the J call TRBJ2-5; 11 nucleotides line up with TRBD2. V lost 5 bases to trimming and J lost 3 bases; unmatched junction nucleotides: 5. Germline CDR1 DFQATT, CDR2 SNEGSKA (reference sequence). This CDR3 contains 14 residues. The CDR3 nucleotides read TGCAGTGCTGCCGGGACTAGCGGTAAAGAGACCCAGTACTTC. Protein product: CSAAGTSGKETQYF.

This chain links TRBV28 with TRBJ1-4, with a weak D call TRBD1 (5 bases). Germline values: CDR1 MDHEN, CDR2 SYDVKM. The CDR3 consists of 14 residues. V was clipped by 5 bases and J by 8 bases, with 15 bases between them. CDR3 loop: CASSPQGRREKLFF. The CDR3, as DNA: TGTGCCAGCAGTCCTCAGGGACGACGCGAAAAACTGTTTTTT.

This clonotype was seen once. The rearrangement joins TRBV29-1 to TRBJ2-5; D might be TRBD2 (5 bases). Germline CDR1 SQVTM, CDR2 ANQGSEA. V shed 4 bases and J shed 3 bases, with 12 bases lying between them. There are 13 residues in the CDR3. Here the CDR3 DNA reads TGCAGCGTTGCGAGAGGACTGGAAGAGACCCAGTACTTC. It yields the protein CSVARGLEETQYF.

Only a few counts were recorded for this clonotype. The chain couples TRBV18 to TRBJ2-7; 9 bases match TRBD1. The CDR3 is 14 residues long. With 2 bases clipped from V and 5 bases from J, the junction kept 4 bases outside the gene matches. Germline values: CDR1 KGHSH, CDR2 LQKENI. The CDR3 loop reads CASSPGTGSHEQYF. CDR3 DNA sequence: TGTGCCAGCTCACCAGGGACAGGGAGCCACGAGCAGTACTTC.

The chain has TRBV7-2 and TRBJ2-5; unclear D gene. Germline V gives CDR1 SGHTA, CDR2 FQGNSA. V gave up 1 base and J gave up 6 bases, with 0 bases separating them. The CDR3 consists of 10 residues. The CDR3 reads CASSLETQYF. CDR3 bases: TGTGCCAGCAGCTTAGAGACCCAGTACTTC. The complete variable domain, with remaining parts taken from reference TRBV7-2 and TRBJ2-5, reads GAGVSQSPSNKVTEKGKDVELRCDPISGHTALYWYRQSLGQGLEFLIYFQGNSAPDKSGLPSDRFSAERTGGSVSTLTIQRTQQEDSAVYLCASSLETQYFGPGTRLLVL.

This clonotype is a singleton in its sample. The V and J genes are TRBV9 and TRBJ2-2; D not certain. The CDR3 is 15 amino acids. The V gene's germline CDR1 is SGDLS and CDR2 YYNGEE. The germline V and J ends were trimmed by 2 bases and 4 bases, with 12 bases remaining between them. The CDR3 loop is CASSVRPSPTGELFF. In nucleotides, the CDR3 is TGTGCCAGCAGCGTGCGGCCCAGCCCCACCGGGGAGCTGTTTTTT.

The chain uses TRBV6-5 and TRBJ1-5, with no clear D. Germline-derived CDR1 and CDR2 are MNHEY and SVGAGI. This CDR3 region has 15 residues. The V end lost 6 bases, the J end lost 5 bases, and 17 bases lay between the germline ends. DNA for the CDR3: TGTGCCAGCAGCCCTTCGAGGGAACAATATCAGCCCCAGCATTTT. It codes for CASSPSREQYQPQHF.

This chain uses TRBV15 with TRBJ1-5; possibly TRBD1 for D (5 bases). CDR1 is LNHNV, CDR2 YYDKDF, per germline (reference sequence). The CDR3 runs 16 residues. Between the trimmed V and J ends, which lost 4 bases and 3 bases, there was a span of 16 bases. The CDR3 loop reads CATSTLWTGLNQPQHF. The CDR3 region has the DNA TGTGCCACCAGCACCCTTTGGACGGGACTCAATCAGCCCCAGCATTTT.

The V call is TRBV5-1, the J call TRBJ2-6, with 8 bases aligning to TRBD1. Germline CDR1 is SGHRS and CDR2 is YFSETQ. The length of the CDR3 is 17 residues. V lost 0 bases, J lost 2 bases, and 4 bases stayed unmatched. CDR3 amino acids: CASSLGTQGAGANVLTF. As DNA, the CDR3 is TGCGCCAGCAGCTTGGGGACACAGGGGGCTGGGGCCAACGTCCTGACTTTC.

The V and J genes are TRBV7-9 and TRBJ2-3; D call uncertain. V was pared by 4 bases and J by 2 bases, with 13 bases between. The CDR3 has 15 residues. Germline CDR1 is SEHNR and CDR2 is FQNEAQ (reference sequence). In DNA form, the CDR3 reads TGTGCCAGCAGCTACGTGGAGTGGTACACAGATACGCAGTATTTT. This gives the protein CASSYVEWYTDTQYF.

The CDR3 reads CASSLQHSNQPQHF. In nucleotides, the CDR3 is TGTGCCAGCAGCTTACAGCATAGCAATCAGCCCCAGCATTTT. The chain joins TRBV7-9 to TRBJ1-5; D gene uncertain. Per the germline V gene, CDR1 is SEHNR and CDR2 is FQNEAQ (reference sequence). CDR3 length: 14 amino acids. Trimming stripped 2 bases from V and 0 bases from J, with 5 bases between. The variable domain in full, completed from reference TRBV7-9 and TRBJ1-5, reads DTGVSQNPRHKITKRGQNVTFRCDPISEHNRLYWYRQTLGQGPEFLTYFQNEAQLEKSRLLSDRFSAERPKGSFSTLEIQRTEQGDSAMYLCASSLQHSNQPQHFGDGTRLSIL.

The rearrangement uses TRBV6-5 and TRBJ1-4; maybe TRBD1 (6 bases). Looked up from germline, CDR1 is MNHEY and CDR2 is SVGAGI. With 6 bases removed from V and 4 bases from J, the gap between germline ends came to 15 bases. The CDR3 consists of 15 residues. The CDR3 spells CASSYLDSLNEKLFF. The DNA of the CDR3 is TGTGCCAGCAGCTACCTGGACAGCCTTAATGAAAAACTGTTTTTT.

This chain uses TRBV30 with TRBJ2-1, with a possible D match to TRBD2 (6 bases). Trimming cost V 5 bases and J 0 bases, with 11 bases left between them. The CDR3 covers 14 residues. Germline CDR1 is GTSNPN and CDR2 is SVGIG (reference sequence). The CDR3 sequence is CAWDDGSSYNEQFF. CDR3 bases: TGTGCCTGGGATGACGGGAGCTCCTACAATGAGCAGTTCTTC.

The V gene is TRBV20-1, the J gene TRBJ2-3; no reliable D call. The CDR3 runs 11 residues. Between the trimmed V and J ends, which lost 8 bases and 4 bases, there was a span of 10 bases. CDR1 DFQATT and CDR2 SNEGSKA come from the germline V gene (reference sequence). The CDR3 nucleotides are TGCAGTACCGAGCCGGCAGATACGCAGTATTTT. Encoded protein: CSTEPADTQYF.

Here the CDR3 reads CASSFPPGGRKEQFF. CDR3 nucleotides: TGTGCCAGCAGCTTCCCCCCAGGGGGCAGGAAGGAGCAGTTCTTC. The rearrangement links TRBV5-4 to TRBJ2-1; 8 nucleotides match TRBD1. The CDR3 has 15 residues. The V gene's germline CDR1 is SGHNT and CDR2 YYREEE (reference sequence). The J segment lost 10 bases and the V segment lost 2 bases, leaving 11 bases of the junction unmatched.

The CDR3 spells CASSLVVGNEQYF. The CDR3 coding sequence is TGCGCCAGCAGCTTGGTCGTGGGGAACGAGCAGTACTTC. The chain is built from TRBV5-1 and TRBJ2-7; D remains ambiguous. Per the germline V gene, CDR1 is SGHRS and CDR2 is YFSETQ. The CDR3 has 13 residues. Trimming removed 0 bases at V and 5 bases at J, with 9 bases between.